This T cell receptor beta chain derives from a study of cytomegalovirus exposure and HLA in healthy donors. Per germline, CDR1 LNHDA and CDR2 SQIVND (reference sequence). Trimming took off 5 bases at V and 2 bases at J, with 13 bases between the two ends. The CDR3 has 14 amino acids. Profiling relied on immunoSEQ multiplex PCR, and the TCRdb table lists in-frame clones only, not all of them. The data contain 150,000 to 200,000 clones, around 85% of them singletons. The sample was PBMCs. The source of this sequence is a man between 25 and 39 years old in good health and CMV-seropositive. The chain uses TRBV19 and TRBJ2-7; a possible D gene is TRBD1 (5 bases). CDR3 in amino acids: CASSPGSGAYEQYF. In DNA form, the CDR3 reads TGTGCCAGTAGTCCAGGGTCTGGGGCCTACGAGCAGTACTTC.